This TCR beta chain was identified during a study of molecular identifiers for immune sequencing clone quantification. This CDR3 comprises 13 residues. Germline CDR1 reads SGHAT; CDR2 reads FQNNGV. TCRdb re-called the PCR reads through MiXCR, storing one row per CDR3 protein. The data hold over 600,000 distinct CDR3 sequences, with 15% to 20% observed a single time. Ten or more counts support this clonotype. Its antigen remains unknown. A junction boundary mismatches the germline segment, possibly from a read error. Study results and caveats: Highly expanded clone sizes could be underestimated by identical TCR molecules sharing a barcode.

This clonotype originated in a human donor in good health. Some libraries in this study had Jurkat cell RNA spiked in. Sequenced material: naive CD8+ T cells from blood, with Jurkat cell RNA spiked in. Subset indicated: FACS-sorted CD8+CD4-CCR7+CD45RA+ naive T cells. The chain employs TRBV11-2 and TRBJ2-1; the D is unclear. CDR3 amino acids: CASSLGPAWTRIF. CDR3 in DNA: TGTGCCAGCAGCTTAGGTCCGGCCTGGACGAGGATCTTC.